This T cell receptor (beta chain) was profiled in a study of blood T cell repertoires in COVID-19 (dated by TCRdb to the early 2020s). Study-wide context: The collaborator samples originated in the United States, Italy and Spain and spanned the acute and convalescent phases of COVID-19. The material from the prospective study consisted of cDNA or gDNA derived from T cells, B-cell-depleted T cells, or PBMCs. Deeply sampled blood TCRbeta repertoires from subjects exposed to, actively infected with, or recovered from COVID-19 were included in the dataset. A freely available public database, intended as a resource for researchers studying the immune response to SARS-CoV-2, is where the repertoires were released. The samples were drawn from the first 160 participants of the ongoing ImmuneRACE study and from some 1,300 subjects provided by 6 global collaborators. A de-identified subject ID, COVID-19 status, age in years and sex were almost always included in the sample metadata. Where available, HLA class I and class II types were taken from metadata supplied by the sample provider and were not determined by assay-based typing.

This clone was detected only once. This receptor's antigen is unknown. No clone much larger than this one lies a single base away; base qualities are absent. The investigation overall reported the following: Clinical and demographic metadata were provided uncurated, with the amount varying by source and participant.

The immunoSEQ Assay, a bias-controlled multiplex PCR, was used to amplify TCRbeta CDR3 regions from genomic DNA. The study's own analysis went as follows. The number of nucleated cells in each sample was estimated from the amplification of reference gene primers within the assay. To quantify the absolute abundance of each unique TCRbeta CDR3 rearrangement, sequence reads were collapsed and filtered. For each sample, productive Simpson clonality was calculated as the square root of Simpson's diversity index across productive rearrangements. TCRdb holds this immuneACCESS table with in-frame rearrangements only. Some clones are missing; in checked studies, unresolved V genes explain under half, and the rest has no known cause. V and J calls and clone size follow that table, whereas D and trimming were derived from the DNA. The sample records 350,000 or so clones, over 85% of which are singletons. The top ten clones comprise 3.9% of the sample.

Per the germline V gene, SGHTA is the CDR1 and FQGNSA is the CDR2. The CDR3 spans 16 residues, from the cysteine through the phenylalanine. Just CDR3 DNA is preserved here, 48 bases in frame from base 1. Trimming accounts for 4 bases at V and 6 bases at J, while the number of junction bases matched to no gene is 8. In Seattle, one collaborating source enrolled patients while the infection was active and tracked those patients longitudinally over the course of disease. Each collaborating institution followed its own protocols to collect whole blood in K2EDTA tubes. For TCRbeta analysis, collaborators shipped samples in one of three forms: frozen whole blood, isolated PBMCs, or DNA extracted from either of those sample types.

The clonotype was recovered from a woman aged 55-69 years with COVID-19, enrolled during active disease. The rearranged chain carries TRBV7-2 and TRBJ1-6, with 8 bases aligning to TRBD1. The sequencing input was peripheral blood. CDR3 region: CASSYLRGLGNSPLHF. Read as DNA, the sequence is TGTGCCAGCAGCTATCTCAGGGGGCTAGGTAATTCACCCCTCCACTTT.